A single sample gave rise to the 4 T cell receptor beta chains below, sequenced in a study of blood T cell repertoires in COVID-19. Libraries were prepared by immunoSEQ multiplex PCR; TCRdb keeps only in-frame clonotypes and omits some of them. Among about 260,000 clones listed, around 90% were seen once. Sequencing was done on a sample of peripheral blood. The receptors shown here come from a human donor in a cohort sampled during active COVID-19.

The CDR3 protein is CASSLIQGSGELFF. The CDR3 DNA follows: TGTGCCAGCAGTCTGATACAGGGATCCGGGGAGCTGTTTTTT. The V call is TRBV7-9, the J call TRBJ2-2; D is perhaps TRBD1 (6 bases). The germline gives CDR1 SEHNR, CDR2 FQNEAQ (reference sequence). The CDR3 runs 14 residues. V lost 6 bases and J 6 bases, leaving 14 bases between the germline ends.

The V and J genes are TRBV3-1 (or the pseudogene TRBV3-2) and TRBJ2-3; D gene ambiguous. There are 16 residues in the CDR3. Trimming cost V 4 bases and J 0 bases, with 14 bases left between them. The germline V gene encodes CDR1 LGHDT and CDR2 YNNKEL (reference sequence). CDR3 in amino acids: CASSPGGARSTDTQYF. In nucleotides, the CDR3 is TGTGCCAGCAGCCCTGGCGGAGCTCGGAGCACAGATACGCAGTATTTT.

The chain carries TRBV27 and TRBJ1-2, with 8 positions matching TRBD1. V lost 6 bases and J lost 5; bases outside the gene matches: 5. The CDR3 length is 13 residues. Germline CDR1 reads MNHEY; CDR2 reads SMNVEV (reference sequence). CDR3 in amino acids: CASRDRAEYGYTF. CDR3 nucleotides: TGTGCCAGCAGGGACAGGGCCGAATATGGCTACACCTTC.

CDR3 DNA: TGTGCCACTTCCAGCGTACCTCCCTACGAGCAGTACTTC. As protein: CATSSVPPYEQYF. The chain joins TRBV19 to TRBJ2-7; D not resolved. Germline CDR1 reads LNHDA; CDR2 reads SQIVND (reference sequence). The CDR3 has 13 amino acids. Trimming shortened V by 10 bases and J by 2 bases, and 15 bases separated the two germline ends.